This entry features one TCR beta chain sequence. The antigen is not known. The V gene lost 6 bases and the J gene lost 6 bases, with 19 bases spanning the gap. This CDR3 is built from 15 residues. Germline V gives CDR1 MDHEN, CDR2 SYDVKM. This specimen comes from a study of cytomegalovirus exposure and HLA in healthy donors. Points from the study as a whole: The Asian-associated ancestry cluster reportedly had fewer N-insertions than the approximately 610-donor mean in a later analysis. A likely sequencing artifact accounted for one observed cluster of highly shared sequence variants. It was shown in a later analysis that HLA-associated TCR beta chains were more clonally expanded than other, equally common chains.

PCR used 60 Vbeta primers and 13 Jbeta primers. Sequencing was performed with immunoSEQ multiplex PCR; in TCRdb, only in-frame clones are kept and a portion is missing. The table includes around 200,000 clones, about 86% detected once. The origin of this receptor is a woman between 25 and 40 years old in good health and CMV-seronegative. The rearrangement joins TRBV28 to TRBJ2-3; the D gene is possibly TRBD2 (6 bases). Sequencing input: PBMCs. For the CDR3, the DNA is TGTGCCAGCAGCCCACGAAAGGGCCGGGGGGATACGCAGTATTTT. Translated, it gives CASSPRKGRGDTQYF.